This note documents a single T cell receptor beta chain sequence. The antigen is not known. TCRdb's table, derived via immunoSEQ multiplex PCR, lists solely in-frame clones and lacks some. The table records some 50,000 clones, roughly four fifths of them present only once. These data belong to a study of OX40 agonist ivuxolimab in advanced cancers. About the study: The dose of intravenous ivuxolimab that patients received every 2 weeks ranged from 0.01 to 10 mg/kg. Hepatocellular carcinoma, melanoma, renal cell or head and neck cancer occurred in dose-escalation patients. Regarding the study as a whole: CD4+ and CD8+ blood T cells expanded clonally by week 6 at 0.1 to 3.0 mg/kg.

This CDR3 has 17 amino acids. CDR1 and CDR2 from the germline V gene are SGHRS and YFSETQ. The V gene lost 3 bases and the J gene lost 0 bases, with 15 bases spanning the gap. V gene TRBV5-1 combines with J gene TRBJ2-2; TRBD1 or TRBD2 may be the D gene (5 bases each). The starting material was CD4+ or CD8+ T cells sorted from blood, obtained in a trial of the OX40 agonist ivuxolimab. The TCR sequence derives from an adult with an advanced solid tumor such as melanoma, head and neck, liver or kidney cancer. The CDR3 sequence: CASSSMVRGANTGELFF. The CDR3 DNA reads TGCGCCAGCAGCTCCATGGTGAGGGGAGCGAACACCGGGGAGCTGTTTTTT.